One and the same sample provided the 15 T cell receptor beta chains below, sequenced in a study of blood T cell repertoires in COVID-19. Generated by immunoSEQ multiplex PCR, the TCRdb table keeps only in-frame clones and is missing some. The data hold over 60,000 clones, with 90% observed a single time. The material sequenced was peripheral blood. The receptors here all came from a man aged 50 to 59 with acute or convalescent COVID-19.

The chain employs TRBV2 and TRBJ2-2; D is possibly TRBD1 (6 bases). The germline V and J ends were trimmed by 2 bases and 6 bases, with 13 bases remaining between them. The CDR3 consists of 15 residues. Germline assignment: CDR1 SNHLY and CDR2 FYNNEI. CDR3 residues: CASSESGQKPGELFF. CDR3 nucleotides: TGTGCCAGCAGTGAATCCGGACAGAAGCCCGGGGAGCTGTTTTTT.

The V gene is TRBV6-4, the J gene TRBJ2-6, with D perhaps TRBD2 (6 bases). Germline V gives CDR1 MRHNA, CDR2 SNTAGT. The CDR3 sequence is 15 residues long. V gave up 3 bases and J gave up 0 bases, with 6 bases separating them. In nucleotides, the CDR3 is TGTGCCAGCAGTGAAGCGGGCTCTGGGGCCAACGTCCTGACTTTC. It specifies CASSEAGSGANVLTF.

This clone was counted once. For the CDR3, the DNA is TGTGCCGGAGGGGACCGGGAGCCCCAGCATTTT. The encoded protein is CAGGDREPQHF. The V gene is TRBV19, the J gene TRBJ1-5; D is possibly TRBD1 (5 bases). V dropped 11 bases and J dropped 8 bases, with 13 bases sitting between them. The CDR3 runs to 11 residues. CDR1 LNHDA and CDR2 SQIVND come from the germline V gene (reference sequence).

The chain uses TRBV3-1 (or the pseudogene TRBV3-2) and TRBJ2-3, with D tentatively TRBD1 (7 bases). The CDR3 is made up of 15 amino acids. V lost 4 bases, J lost 4 bases, and 15 bases lay in between. Germline V gives CDR1 LGHDT, CDR2 YNNKEL (reference sequence). In DNA form, the CDR3 reads TGTGCCAGCAGCCCCAGGGGGGCGAGAGCAGATACGCAGTATTTT. It translates to CASSPRGARADTQYF.

The chain employs TRBV24-1 and TRBJ2-3, with TRBD2 matching 9 bases. This CDR3 spans 17 amino acids. V was clipped by 5 bases and J by 4 bases; unmatched bases: 12. Germline CDR1 and CDR2: KGHDR and SFDVKD. CDR3: CATSGRASGRRADTQYF. The CDR3 DNA follows: TGTGCCACCAGTGGTAGGGCAAGCGGGAGGAGGGCAGATACGCAGTATTTT.

The chain uses TRBV18 and TRBJ2-7; 11 bases agree with TRBD2. Per germline, CDR1 KGHSH and CDR2 LQKENI. The J segment lost 6 bases and the V segment lost 2 bases, leaving 6 bases of the junction unmatched. The CDR3 is 15 residues long. In DNA, the CDR3 is TGTGCCAGCTCACCAGCTAGCGGGAGGTACGGCGAGCAGTACTTC. The encoded protein is CASSPASGRYGEQYF.

V gene TRBV24-1 combines with J gene TRBJ2-7; 10 positions agree with TRBD1. V shed 3 bases and J 3 bases; nucleotides not matched to a gene: 10. Per germline, CDR1 KGHDR and CDR2 SFDVKD. This CDR3 has 17 amino acids. The CDR3, as DNA: TGTGCCACCAGTGATCTTCTACCGGGACAGGGGTTCTACGAGCAGTACTTC. It translates to CATSDLLPGQGFYEQYF.

The genes are TRBV4-2 and TRBJ1-1; D uncertain. Trimming stripped 0 bases from V and 0 bases from J, with 8 bases between. In germline, CDR1 is LGHNA, CDR2 YNFKEQ. The CDR3 runs to 15 residues. CDR3 sequence: CASSQEVRLNTEAFF. CDR3 DNA: TGTGCCAGCAGCCAAGAGGTCAGGTTGAACACTGAAGCTTTCTTT.

This sequence joins TRBV5-1 and TRBJ2-1, with D unclear. Per the germline V gene, CDR1 is SGHRS and CDR2 is YFSETQ. This CDR3 has 14 amino acids. V gave up 1 base and J gave up 0 bases, with 5 bases separating them. The CDR3, as DNA: TGCGCCAGCAGCTTGCCCAACTCCTACAATGAGCAGTTCTTC. This sequence encodes CASSLPNSYNEQFF. Looking up the rest from reference TRBV5-1 and TRBJ2-1 gives the full variable domain: KAGVTQTPRYLIKTRGQQVTLSCSPISGHRSVSWYQQTPGQGLQFLFEYFSETQRNKGNFPGRFSGRQFSNSRSEMNVSTLELGDSALYLCASSLPNSYNEQFFGPGTRLTVL.

The chain recombines TRBV24-1 with TRBJ2-7; 8 bases are shared with TRBD1. Germline V gene sequence: CDR1 KGHDR, CDR2 SFDVKD. J gave up 2 bases and V 4 bases, and 0 bases lay outside the gene matches. The CDR3 loop spans 13 amino acids. CDR3 in amino acids: CATSEDRAYEQYF. CDR3 bases: TGTGCCACCAGTGAGGACAGGGCCTACGAGCAGTACTTC.

J is TRBJ2-1 and V is TRBV6-4; 11 nucleotides align to TRBD2. Per germline, CDR1 MRHNA and CDR2 SNTAGT. This CDR3 region has 15 residues. V lost 4 bases, J lost 6 bases, and 5 bases stayed unmatched. The CDR3 is CASSGSSGRSNEQFF. The DNA for the CDR3 is TGTGCCAGCAGTGGATCTAGCGGGAGGAGCAATGAGCAGTTCTTC.

The chain joins TRBV7-9 to TRBJ1-6; D ambiguous. The germline V gene has CDR1 SEHNR and CDR2 FQNEAQ (reference sequence). This CDR3 has 14 amino acids. Trimming stripped 7 bases from V and 6 bases from J, with 13 bases between. This CDR3 reads CASTLGSSNSPLHF. The CDR3 DNA sequence: TGTGCCAGCACCCTTGGGAGTTCTAATTCACCCCTCCACTTT.

In this sample, this clone turned up once. The chain links TRBV3-1 (or the pseudogene TRBV3-2) to TRBJ2-2; 12 bases align to TRBD2. Per the germline V gene, CDR1 is LGHDT and CDR2 is YNNKEL (reference sequence). V was clipped by 9 bases and J by 4 bases; unmatched bases: 9. The length of the CDR3 is 16 residues. The CDR3 region is CASGLAGNKATGELFF. CDR3 nucleotide sequence: TGTGCCAGTGGACTAGCGGGGAACAAGGCCACCGGGGAGCTGTTTTTT.

The genes are TRBV7-2 and TRBJ2-3; 12 bases line up with TRBD2. The CDR3 consists of 18 residues. J was trimmed by 6 bases and V by 2 bases; bases with no gene match: 12. Germline V gene sequence: CDR1 SGHTA, CDR2 FQGNSA. The CDR3 is CASSLRLLAGGREDTQYF. As DNA, the CDR3 is TGTGCCAGCAGCTTAAGGTTACTAGCGGGAGGAAGGGAGGATACGCAGTATTTT.

The chain recombines TRBV19 with TRBJ1-4; no definite D call. This CDR3 region has 14 residues. Germline V gives CDR1 LNHDA, CDR2 SQIVND (reference sequence). V was clipped by 6 bases and J by 0 bases, with 8 bases between them. CDR3 in amino acids: CASRYSSTNEKLFF. CDR3 coding DNA: TGTGCCAGTAGGTACAGCTCAACTAATGAAAAACTGTTTTTT.